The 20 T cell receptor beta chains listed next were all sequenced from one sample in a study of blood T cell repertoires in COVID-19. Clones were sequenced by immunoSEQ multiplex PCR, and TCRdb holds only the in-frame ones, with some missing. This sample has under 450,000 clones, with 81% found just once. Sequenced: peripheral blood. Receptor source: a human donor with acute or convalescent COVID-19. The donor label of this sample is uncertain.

CDR3 nucleotides: TGTGCCAGCAGCCGGCTGGCGGGAGCTACAGATACGCAGTATTTT. Protein product: CASSRLAGATDTQYF. The V and J genes are TRBV6-2 or TRBV6-3 and TRBJ2-3; 7 positions match TRBD2. The CDR3 has 15 amino acids. J was trimmed by 3 bases and V by 6 bases; bases with no gene match: 9. Germline V lookup: CDR1 MNHEY, CDR2 SVGEGT.

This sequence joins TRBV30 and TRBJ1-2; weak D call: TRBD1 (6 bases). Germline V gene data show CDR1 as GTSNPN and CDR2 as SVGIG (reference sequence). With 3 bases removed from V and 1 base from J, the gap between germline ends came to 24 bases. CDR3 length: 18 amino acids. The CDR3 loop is CAWSFYSDSPTNNYGYTF. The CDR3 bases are TGTGCCTGGAGCTTCTACTCGGACAGCCCGACTAATAACTATGGCTACACCTTC.

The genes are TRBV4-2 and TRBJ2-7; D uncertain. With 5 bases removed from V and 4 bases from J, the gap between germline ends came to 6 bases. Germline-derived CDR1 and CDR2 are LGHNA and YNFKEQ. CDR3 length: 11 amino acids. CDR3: CASSENYEQYF. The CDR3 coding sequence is TGTGCCAGCAGCGAGAATTACGAGCAGTACTTC.

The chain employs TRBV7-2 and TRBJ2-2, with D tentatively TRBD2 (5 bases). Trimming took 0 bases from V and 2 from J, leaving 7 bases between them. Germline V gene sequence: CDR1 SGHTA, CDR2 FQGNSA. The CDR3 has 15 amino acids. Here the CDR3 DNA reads TGTGCCAGCAGCTTAGCGGGGAGAAACACCGGGGAGCTGTTTTTT. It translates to CASSLAGRNTGELFF.

As DNA, the CDR3 is TGCAGTGCTGGTGCCCCCAGGGGGCAGGTTGAAGCTTTCTTT. Translating it yields CSAGAPRGQVEAFF. The chain joins TRBV20-1 to TRBJ1-1, with 8 bases fitting TRBD1. CDR3 length equals 14 residues. Germline V CDR1 and CDR2: DFQATT, SNEGSKA (reference sequence). V dropped 5 bases and J dropped 7; count of bases not matched to a gene: 12.

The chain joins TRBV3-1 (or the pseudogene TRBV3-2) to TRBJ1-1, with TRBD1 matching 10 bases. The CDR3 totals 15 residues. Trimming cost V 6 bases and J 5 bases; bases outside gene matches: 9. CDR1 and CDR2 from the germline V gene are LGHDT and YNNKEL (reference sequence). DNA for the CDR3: TGTGCCAGCAGTAAACTGACAGGGGGCTTGACTGAAGCTTTCTTT. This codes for CASSKLTGGLTEAFF.

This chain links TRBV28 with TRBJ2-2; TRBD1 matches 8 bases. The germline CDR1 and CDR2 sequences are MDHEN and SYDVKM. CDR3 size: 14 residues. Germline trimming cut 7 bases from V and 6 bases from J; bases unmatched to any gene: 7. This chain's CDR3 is CASTLAGGSGELFF. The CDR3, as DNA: TGTGCCAGCACCCTTGCAGGGGGCTCCGGGGAGCTGTTTTTT. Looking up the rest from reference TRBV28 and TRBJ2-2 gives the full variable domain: DVKVTQSSRYLVKRTGEKVFLECVQDMDHENMFWYRQDPGLGLRLIYFSYDVKMKEKGDIPEGYSVSREKKERFSLILESASTNQTSMYLCASTLAGGSGELFFGEGSRLTVL.

The CDR3 region has the DNA TGCGCCAGCTCCTCCCAGGGACTAGAAGCAGATACGCAGTATTTT. It yields the protein CASSSQGLEADTQYF. V is TRBV5-1 and J is TRBJ2-3; 8 bases are a match to TRBD2. The germline CDR1 and CDR2 sequences are SGHRS and YFSETQ. J was trimmed by 4 bases and V by 7 bases; bases with no gene match: 11. CDR3 length: 15 residues.

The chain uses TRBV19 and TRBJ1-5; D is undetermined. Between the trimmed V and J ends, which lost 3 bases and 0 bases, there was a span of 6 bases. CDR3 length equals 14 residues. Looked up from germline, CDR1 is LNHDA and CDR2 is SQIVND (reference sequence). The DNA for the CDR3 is TGTGCCAGTAGTATTGCAGATAGCAATCAGCCCCAGCATTTT. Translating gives CASSIADSNQPQHF.

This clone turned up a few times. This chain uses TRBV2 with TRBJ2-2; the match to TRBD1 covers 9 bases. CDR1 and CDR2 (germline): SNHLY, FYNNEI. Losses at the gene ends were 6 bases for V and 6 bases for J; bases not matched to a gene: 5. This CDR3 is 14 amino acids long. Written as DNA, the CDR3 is TGTGCCAGCAGCCGACAGGGGGTGGCCGGGGAGCTGTTTTTT. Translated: CASSRQGVAGELFF.

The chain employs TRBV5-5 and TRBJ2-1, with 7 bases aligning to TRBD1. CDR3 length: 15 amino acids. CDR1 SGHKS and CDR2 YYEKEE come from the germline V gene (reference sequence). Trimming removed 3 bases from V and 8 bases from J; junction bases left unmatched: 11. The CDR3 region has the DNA TGTGCCAGCAGCTCGTACAGGGGACCGCAGTATGAGCAGTTCTTC. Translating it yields CASSSYRGPQYEQFF.

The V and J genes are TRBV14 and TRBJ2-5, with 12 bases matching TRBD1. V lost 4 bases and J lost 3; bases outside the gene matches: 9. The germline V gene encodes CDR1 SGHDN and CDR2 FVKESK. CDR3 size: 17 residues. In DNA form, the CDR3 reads TGTGCCAGCAGCCGGGGACAGGGGGCGAAAAGTAAAGAGACCCAGTACTTC. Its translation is CASSRGQGAKSKETQYF.

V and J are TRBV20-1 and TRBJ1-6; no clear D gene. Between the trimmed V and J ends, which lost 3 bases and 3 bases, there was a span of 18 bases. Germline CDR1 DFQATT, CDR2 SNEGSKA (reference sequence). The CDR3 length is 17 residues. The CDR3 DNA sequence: TGCAGTGCTAGTAGTACACCCGGAGCCCTCTATAATTCACCCCTCCACTTT. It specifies CSASSTPGALYNSPLHF.

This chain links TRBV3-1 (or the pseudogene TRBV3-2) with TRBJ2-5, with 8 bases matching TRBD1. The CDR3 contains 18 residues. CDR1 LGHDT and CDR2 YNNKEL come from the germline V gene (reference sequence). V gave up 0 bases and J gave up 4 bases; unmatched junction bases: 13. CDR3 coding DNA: TGTGCCAGCAGCCAAGACACTAGAGACAGGGGTTGGGGAGAGACCCAGTACTTC. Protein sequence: CASSQDTRDRGWGETQYF.

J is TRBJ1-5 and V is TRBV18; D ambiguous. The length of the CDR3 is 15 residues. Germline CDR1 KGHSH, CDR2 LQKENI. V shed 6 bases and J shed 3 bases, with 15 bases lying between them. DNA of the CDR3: TGTGCCAGCTCGCCCTCAGGCAGCCCCAATCAGCCCCAGCATTTT. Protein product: CASSPSGSPNQPQHF.

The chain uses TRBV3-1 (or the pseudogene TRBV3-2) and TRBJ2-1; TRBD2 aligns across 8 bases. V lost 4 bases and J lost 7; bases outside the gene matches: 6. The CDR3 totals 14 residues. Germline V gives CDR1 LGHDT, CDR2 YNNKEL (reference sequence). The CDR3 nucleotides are TGTGCCAGCAGCCTCCGGACTAGCAAGAATGAGCAGTTCTTC. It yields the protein CASSLRTSKNEQFF.

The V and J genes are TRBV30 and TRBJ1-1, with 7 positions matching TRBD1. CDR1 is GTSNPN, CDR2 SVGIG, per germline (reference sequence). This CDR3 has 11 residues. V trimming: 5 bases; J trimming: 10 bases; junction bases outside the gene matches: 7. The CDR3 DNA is TGTGCCTGGTCGACAGGGTGGGCAGCTTTCTTT. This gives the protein CAWSTGWAAFF.

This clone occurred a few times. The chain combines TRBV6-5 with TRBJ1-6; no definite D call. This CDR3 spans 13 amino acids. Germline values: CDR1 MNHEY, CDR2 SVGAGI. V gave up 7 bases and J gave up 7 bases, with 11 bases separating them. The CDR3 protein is CASIEVLNSPLHF. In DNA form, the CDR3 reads TGTGCCAGCATCGAGGTACTAAATTCACCCCTCCACTTT.

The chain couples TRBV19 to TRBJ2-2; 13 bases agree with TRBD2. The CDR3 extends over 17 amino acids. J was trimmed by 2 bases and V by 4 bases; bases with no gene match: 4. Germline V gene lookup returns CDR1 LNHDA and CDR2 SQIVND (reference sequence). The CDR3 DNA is TGTGCCAGTAGTACAGGACTAGCGGGGGAAAACACCGGGGAGCTGTTTTTT. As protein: CASSTGLAGENTGELFF.

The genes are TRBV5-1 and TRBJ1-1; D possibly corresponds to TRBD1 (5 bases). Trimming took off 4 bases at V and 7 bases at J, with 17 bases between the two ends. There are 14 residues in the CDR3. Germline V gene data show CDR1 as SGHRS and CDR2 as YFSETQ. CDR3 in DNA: TGCGCCAGCAGCGCGGGACTTTCCGGGTATGAAGCTTTCTTT. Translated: CASSAGLSGYEAFF. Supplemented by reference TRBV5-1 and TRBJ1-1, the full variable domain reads KAGVTQTPRYLIKTRGQQVTLSCSPISGHRSVSWYQQTPGQGLQFLFEYFSETQRNKGNFPGRFSGRQFSNSRSEMNVSTLELGDSALYLCASSAGLSGYEAFFGQGTRLTVV.